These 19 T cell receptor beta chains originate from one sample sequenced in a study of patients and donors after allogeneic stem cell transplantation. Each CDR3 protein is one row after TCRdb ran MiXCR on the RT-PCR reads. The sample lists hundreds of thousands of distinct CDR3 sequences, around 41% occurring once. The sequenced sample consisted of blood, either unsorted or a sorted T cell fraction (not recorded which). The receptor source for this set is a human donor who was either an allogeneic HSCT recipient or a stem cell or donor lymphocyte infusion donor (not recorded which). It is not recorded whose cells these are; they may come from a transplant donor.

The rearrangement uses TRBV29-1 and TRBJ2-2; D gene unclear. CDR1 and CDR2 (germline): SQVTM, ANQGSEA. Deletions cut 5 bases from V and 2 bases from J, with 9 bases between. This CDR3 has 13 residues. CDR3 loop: CSVQSANTGELFF. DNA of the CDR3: TGCAGCGTTCAATCCGCAAACACCGGGGAGCTGTTTTTT.

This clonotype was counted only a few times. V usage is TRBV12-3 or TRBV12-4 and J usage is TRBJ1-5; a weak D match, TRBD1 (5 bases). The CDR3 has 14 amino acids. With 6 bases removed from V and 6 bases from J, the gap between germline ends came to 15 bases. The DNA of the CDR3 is TGTGCCAGCAGCCCCGGGACCTGGGGTCAGCCCCAGCATTTT. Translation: CASSPGTWGQPQHF.

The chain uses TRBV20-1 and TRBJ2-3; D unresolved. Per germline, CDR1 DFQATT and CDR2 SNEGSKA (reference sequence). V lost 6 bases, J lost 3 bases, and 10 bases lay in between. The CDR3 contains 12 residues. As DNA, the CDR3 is TGCAGTGCCGGGCCCTCTACAGATACGCAGTATTTT. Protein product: CSAGPSTDTQYF.

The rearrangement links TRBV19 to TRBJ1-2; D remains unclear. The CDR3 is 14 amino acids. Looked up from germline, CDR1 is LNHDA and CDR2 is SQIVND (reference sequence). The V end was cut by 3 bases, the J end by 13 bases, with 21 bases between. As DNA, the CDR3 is TGTGCCAGTAGTATTATGTTCTGGCAGGCAGCAGTCACCTTC. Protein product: CASSIMFWQAAVTF.

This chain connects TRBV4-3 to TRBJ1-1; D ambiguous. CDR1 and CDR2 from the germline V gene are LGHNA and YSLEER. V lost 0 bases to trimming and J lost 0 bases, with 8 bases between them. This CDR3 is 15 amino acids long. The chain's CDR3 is CASSQDRLLNTEAFF. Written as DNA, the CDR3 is TGCGCCAGCAGCCAAGATAGGCTCTTGAACACTGAAGCTTTCTTT.

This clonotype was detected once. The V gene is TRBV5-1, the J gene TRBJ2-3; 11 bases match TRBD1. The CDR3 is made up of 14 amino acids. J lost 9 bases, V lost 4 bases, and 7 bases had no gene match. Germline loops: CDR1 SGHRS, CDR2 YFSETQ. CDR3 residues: CASSPRTGGHTQYF. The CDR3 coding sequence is TGCGCCAGCAGCCCCCGGACAGGGGGCCACACGCAGTATTTT.

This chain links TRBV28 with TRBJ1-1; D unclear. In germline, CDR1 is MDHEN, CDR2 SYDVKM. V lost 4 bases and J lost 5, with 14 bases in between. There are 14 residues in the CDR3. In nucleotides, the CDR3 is TGTGCCAGCAGTTCCCCTCTTCGAGTAACTGAAGCTTTCTTT. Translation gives CASSSPLRVTEAFF.

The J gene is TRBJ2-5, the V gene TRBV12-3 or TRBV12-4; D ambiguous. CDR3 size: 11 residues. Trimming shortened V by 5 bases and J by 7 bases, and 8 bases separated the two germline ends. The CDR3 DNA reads TGTGCCAGCAGTCGGAAGGGGACCCAGTACTTC. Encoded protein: CASSRKGTQYF.

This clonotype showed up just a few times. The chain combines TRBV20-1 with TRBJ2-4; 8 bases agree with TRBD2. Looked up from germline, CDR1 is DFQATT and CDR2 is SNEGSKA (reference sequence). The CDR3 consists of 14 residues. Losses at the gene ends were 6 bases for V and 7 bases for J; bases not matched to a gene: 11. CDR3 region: CSAVSGAPRNIQYF. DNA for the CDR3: TGCAGTGCGGTTAGCGGGGCTCCGAGGAACATTCAGTACTTC.

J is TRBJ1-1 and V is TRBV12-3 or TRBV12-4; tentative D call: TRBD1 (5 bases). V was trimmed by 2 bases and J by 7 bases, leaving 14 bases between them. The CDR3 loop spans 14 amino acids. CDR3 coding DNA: TGTGCCAGCAGTTTATCGACAGCCCCAAATGAAGCTTTCTTT. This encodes CASSLSTAPNEAFF.

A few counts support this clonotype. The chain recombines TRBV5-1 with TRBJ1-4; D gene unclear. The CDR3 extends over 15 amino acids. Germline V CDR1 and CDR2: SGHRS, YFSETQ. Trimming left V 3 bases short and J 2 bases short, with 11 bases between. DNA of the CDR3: TGCGCCAGCAGCTCAGGACGGCCGACTAATGAAAAACTGTTTTTT. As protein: CASSSGRPTNEKLFF. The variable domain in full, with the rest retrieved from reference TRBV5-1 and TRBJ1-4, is KAGVTQTPRYLIKTRGQQVTLSCSPISGHRSVSWYQQTPGQGLQFLFEYFSETQRNKGNFPGRFSGRQFSNSRSEMNVSTLELGDSALYLCASSSGRPTNEKLFFGSGTQLSVL.

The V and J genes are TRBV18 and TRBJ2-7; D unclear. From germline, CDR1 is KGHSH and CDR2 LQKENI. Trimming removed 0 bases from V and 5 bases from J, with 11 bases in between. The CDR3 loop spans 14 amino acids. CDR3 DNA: TGTGCCAGCTCACCACCGAAGACCCCAGACGAGCAGTACTTC. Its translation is CASSPPKTPDEQYF.

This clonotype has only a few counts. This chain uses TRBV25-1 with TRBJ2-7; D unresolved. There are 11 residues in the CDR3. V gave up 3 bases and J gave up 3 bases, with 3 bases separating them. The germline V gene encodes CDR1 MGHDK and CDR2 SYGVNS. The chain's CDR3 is CASSDYYEQYF. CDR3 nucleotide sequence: TGTGCCAGCAGTGACTACTACGAGCAGTACTTC.

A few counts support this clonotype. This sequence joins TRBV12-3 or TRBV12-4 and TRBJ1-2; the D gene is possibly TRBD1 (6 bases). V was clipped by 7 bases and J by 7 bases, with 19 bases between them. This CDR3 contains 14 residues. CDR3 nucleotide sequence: TGTGCCAGCACCCCGCGGGGGGGGGCGGGTGGCTACACCTTC. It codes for CASTPRGGAGGYTF.

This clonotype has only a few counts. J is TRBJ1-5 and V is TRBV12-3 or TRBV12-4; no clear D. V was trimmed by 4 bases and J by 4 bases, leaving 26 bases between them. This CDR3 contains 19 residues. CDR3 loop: CASSSRAKGKLLTNQPQHF. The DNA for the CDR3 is TGTGCCAGCAGTTCCCGGGCCAAAGGGAAACTCCTGACTAATCAGCCCCAGCATTTT.

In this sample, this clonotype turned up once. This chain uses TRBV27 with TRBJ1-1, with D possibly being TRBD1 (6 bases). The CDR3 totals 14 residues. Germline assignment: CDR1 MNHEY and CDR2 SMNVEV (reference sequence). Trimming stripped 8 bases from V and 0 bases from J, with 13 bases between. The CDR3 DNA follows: TGTGCCAGCTGGAGGACAGAAATGAACACTGAAGCTTTCTTT. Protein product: CASWRTEMNTEAFF.

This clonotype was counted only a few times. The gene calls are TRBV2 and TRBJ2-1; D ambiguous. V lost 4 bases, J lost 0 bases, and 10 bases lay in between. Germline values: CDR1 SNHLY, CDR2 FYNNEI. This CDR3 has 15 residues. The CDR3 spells CASSAPPSSYNEQFF. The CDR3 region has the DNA TGTGCCAGCAGTGCACCTCCGAGCTCCTACAATGAGCAGTTCTTC. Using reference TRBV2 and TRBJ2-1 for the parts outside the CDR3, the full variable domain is EPEVTQTPSHQVTQMGQEVILRCVPISNHLYFYWYRQILGQKVEFLVSFYNNEISEKSEIFDDQFSVERPDGSNFTLKIRSTKLEDSAMYFCASSAPPSSYNEQFFGPGTRLTVL.

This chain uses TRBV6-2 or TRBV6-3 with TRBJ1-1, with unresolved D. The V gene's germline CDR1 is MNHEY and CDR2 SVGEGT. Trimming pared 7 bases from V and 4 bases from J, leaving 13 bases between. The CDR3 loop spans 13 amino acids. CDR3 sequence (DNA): TGTGCCAGCAATTTACTCGGGTCCACTGAAGCTTTCTTT. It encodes CASNLLGSTEAFF.

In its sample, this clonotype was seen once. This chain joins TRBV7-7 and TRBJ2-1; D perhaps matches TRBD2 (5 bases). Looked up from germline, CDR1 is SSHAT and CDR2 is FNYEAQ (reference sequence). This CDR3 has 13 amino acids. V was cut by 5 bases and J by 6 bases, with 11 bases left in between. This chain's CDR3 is CASSPSSLNEQFF. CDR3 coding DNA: TGTGCCAGCAGCCCCTCTAGCCTCAATGAGCAGTTCTTC.